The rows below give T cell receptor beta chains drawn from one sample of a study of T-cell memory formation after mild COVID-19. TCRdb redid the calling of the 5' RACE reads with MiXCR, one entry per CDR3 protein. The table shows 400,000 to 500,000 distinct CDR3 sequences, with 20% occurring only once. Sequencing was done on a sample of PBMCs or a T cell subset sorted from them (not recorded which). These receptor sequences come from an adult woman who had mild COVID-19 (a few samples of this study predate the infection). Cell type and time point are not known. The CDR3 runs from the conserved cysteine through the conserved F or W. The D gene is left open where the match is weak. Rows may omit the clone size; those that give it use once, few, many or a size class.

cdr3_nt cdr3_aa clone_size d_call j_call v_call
TGTGCCAGCAGCCAGAGGGCTAACTATGGCTACACCTTC CASSQRANYGYTF once NA TRBJ1-2 TRBV9
TGTGCCTGGAGTGTACGTCCTAGCGGGGCCACGAACACCGGGGAGCTGTTTTTT CAWSVRPSGATNTGELFF many TRBD2 TRBJ2-2 TRBV30
TGTGCCAGCAGCCCCCCACAGGGGAAGTCCGGGGAGCTGTTTTTT CASSPPQGKSGELFF few TRBD1 TRBJ2-2 TRBV11-2
TGTGCCAGCAGTTACCCCAGGGAGACCCAGTACTTC CASSYPRETQYF NA NA TRBJ2-5 TRBV6-2/TRBV6-3
TGCGCCAGCAGCCAAGGGCGGGAGGGCCTCTACGAGCAGTACTTC CASSQGREGLYEQYF few TRBD2 TRBJ2-7 TRBV4-3
TGTGCCAGCAGCTGGAGCGCGGGGGGCAATCAGCCCCAGCATTTT CASSWSAGGNQPQHF NA NA TRBJ1-5 TRBV5-5
TGCGCCAGCAGCCAAGCGATCGGGGGGCCGTCCACAGATACGCAGTATTTT CASSQAIGGPSTDTQYF few NA TRBJ2-3 TRBV4-1
TGTGCCACCAGTGAGTCGGGATCTGGGGAGCTGTTTTTT CATSESGSGELFF NA NA TRBJ2-2 TRBV24-1
TGTGCCAGCAGCCAGGCGGGGTTCGGGCAGTTCTTC CASSQAGFGQFF many NA TRBJ2-1 TRBV14
TGTGCCAGCAATCCCTGGGGGACAGAAGGCAATCAGCCCCAGCATTTT CASNPWGTEGNQPQHF few TRBD1 TRBJ1-5 TRBV12-3/TRBV12-4
TGCAGTGCTAGAAACCCGGGTAGCAATCAGCCCCAGCATTTT CSARNPGSNQPQHF few NA TRBJ1-5 TRBV20-1
TGTGCCAGCAGCCAAGATTTGATTTATGGACCGTACCAGTTCTTC CASSQDLIYGPYQFF few NA TRBJ2-1 TRBV3-1